This TCR beta chain was documented in a study of naive and memory T cell subsets. Two oligonucleotides, mixed equimolar, formed the beta constant-region primer covering TRBC1 and TRBC2. The ligated cDNA underwent four PCR rounds using SP2 and nested alpha and beta constant-region primers. One entry per CDR3 protein results from TCRdb running MiXCR on the UMI-ligation and nested PCR reads. In the table there are fewer than 150,000 distinct CDR3 sequences, about 20% of which are singletons. Cells stained for CD3, CD4, CD8, CD45RA and CD27 were sorted into four subsets. Germline V CDR1 and CDR2: SGHAT, FQNNGV. There are 15 residues in the CDR3. Unmatched junction bases numbered 5, after V lost 4 bases and J lost 5 bases. General observations from the study: Expression changes during T cell differentiation may affect RNA-based TCR counts. Possibly reflecting memory cells re-expressing CD45RA, a few larger clonotypes occurred in naive repertoires, especially CD8.

Turning to this clonotype: Its antigen is unknown.

The rearrangement uses TRBV11-2 and TRBJ2-3; 11 bases are a match to TRBD2. The source of this sequence is a human donor in good health. Material for sequencing was naive CD8+ T cells from blood. The CDR3 loop reads CASSYSGRAIDTQYF. The CDR3 DNA sequence: TGTGCCAGCAGCTATAGCGGGAGGGCCATAGATACGCAGTATTTT.